The clone carrying this TCR beta chain showed up just once. Antigen: not known. Mismatch with germline at one junction end may stem from a read error. The record originates from a study of blood T cells in healthy people across ages. Whole-study context: Template switching captured about one barcoded beta molecule per two T cells. General study points: Without sorted subsets, naive and antigen-experienced compartments could not be conclusively compared. Long-lived donors had more naive CD4+ cells and higher diversity than aged donors.

Each donor was a healthy Caucasian individual from Russia, aged about 6 to 100. Using a J-beta primer mix together with a sample-barcoded 5' primer, a second PCR was run for about 7 to 12 cycles. TCRdb processed the 5' RACE reads anew with MiXCR; each CDR3 protein has one entry. This sample has 2 million or so distinct CDR3 sequences, with around 50% found just once. The germline gives CDR1 SSHAT, CDR2 FNYEAQ (reference sequence). The CDR3 has 15 residues. The receptor was derived from a woman aged 40-49 years in good health. The chain is built from TRBV7-7 and TRBJ2-2; TRBD2 matches at 7 bases. Sequences were obtained from blood. The CDR3 loop is CASTTGGGDTGELFF. Here the CDR3 DNA reads TGTGCTAGCACCACCGGGGGAGGGGACACCGGGGAGCTGTTTTTT.